The rows below give T cell receptor beta chains drawn from one sample of a study of T-cell memory formation after mild COVID-19. In TCRdb, the 5' RACE reads were re-called with MiXCR into one record per CDR3 protein. The table lists a few hundred thousand distinct CDR3 sequences, less than 20% of them singletons. The sample comprised PBMCs or a T cell subset sorted from them (not recorded which). The receptors come from a man in his late teens or twenties who had mild COVID-19 (a few samples of this study predate the infection). Cell type and time point are not known. Both conserved end residues are part of each CDR3. Fields, in order: J gene, D gene, clone size, V gene, CDR3 length, CDR3 protein, CDR3 DNA. A D gene is named only where the DNA matches it firmly. Not every row has a clone size; where given, it reads once, few, many or a size class.

TRBJ2-5	TRBD2	few	TRBV20-1	18	CSARRASGGPTGEETQYF	TGCAGTGCGCGAAGGGCTAGCGGGGGCCCAACCGGGGAAGAGACCCAGTACTTC
TRBJ2-7	TRBD1	NA	TRBV6-5	16	CASGEGAPGLPYEQYF	TGTGCCAGCGGCGAGGGGGCACCAGGGCTACCCTACGAGCAGTACTTC
TRBJ1-5	TRBD1	NA	TRBV7-2	16	CASTHRTGGFNQPQHF	TGTGCCAGCACGCACCGGACAGGGGGCTTCAATCAGCCCCAGCATTTT
TRBJ2-5	NA	many	TRBV7-2	14	CASSPGGAQETQYF	TGTGCCAGCAGCCCCGGCGGGGCCCAAGAGACCCAGTACTTC
TRBJ2-3	NA	few	TRBV7-2	14	CASSAGRYTDTQYF	TGTGCCAGCAGCGCTGGCCGATACACAGATACGCAGTATTTT
TRBJ2-1	NA	NA	TRBV12-3/TRBV12-4	14	CASSARVTYNEQFF	TGTGCCAGCAGTGCCAGGGTAACCTACAATGAGCAGTTCTTC
TRBJ2-1	NA	NA	TRBV24-1	17	CATFRGRRKSSYNEQFF	TGTGCCACCTTTAGGGGTAGGCGTAAGAGCTCCTACAATGAGCAGTTCTTC
TRBJ1-2	NA	NA	TRBV5-1	15	CASSLEIGRGSGYTF	TGCGCCAGCAGCTTGGAGATCGGCAGGGGTAGTGGCTACACCTTC
TRBJ2-7	NA	many	TRBV7-8	14	CASSLAEVGRKQYF	TGTGCCAGCAGCTTAGCGGAAGTTGGGAGAAAGCAGTACTTC
TRBJ2-6	TRBD1	NA	TRBV15	17	CATSRYTGGAGANVLTF	TGTGCCACCAGCAGGTATACAGGGGGCGCTGGGGCCAACGTCCTGACTTTC
TRBJ1-5	NA	few	TRBV28	12	CASSLYRLPQHF	TGTGCCAGCAGTTTATATAGACTGCCCCAGCATTTT
TRBJ2-3	TRBD2	many	TRBV7-2	15	CASSPRDSGGRTQYF	TGTGCCAGCAGTCCTAGGGACAGCGGGGGGCGTACGCAGTATTTT
TRBJ1-1	NA	NA	TRBV24-1	13	CATSRGGGTEAFF	TGTGCCACCAGCCGCGGGGGTGGCACTGAAGCTTTCTTT
TRBJ1-1	TRBD1	NA	TRBV7-6	12	CASSLVRGPAFF	TGTGCCAGCAGCTTAGTTAGGGGGCCAGCTTTCTTT
TRBJ2-7	NA	few	TRBV12-3/TRBV12-4	14	CASSLTRRHYEQYF	TGTGCCAGCAGTCTCACTCGAAGGCACTACGAGCAGTACTTC
TRBJ1-2	NA	NA	TRBV7-9	13	CASRPREEYGYTF	TGTGCCAGCAGACCCCGGGAGGAATATGGCTACACCTTC
TRBJ2-3	NA	NA	TRBV18	15	CASSPRGSWRDTQYF	TGTGCCAGCTCACCGAGAGGGTCCTGGAGGGATACGCAGTATTTT
TRBJ1-2	NA	NA	TRBV7-2	13	CASRTSPNYGYTF	TGTGCCAGCAGAACCTCGCCAAACTATGGCTACACCTTC
TRBJ2-1	NA	NA	TRBV7-3	14	CASSRGLSYNEQFF	TGTGCCAGCAGCCGGGGCCTCTCCTACAATGAGCAGTTCTTC
TRBJ2-5	NA	NA	TRBV7-2	11	CASSLEASQYF	TGTGCCAGCAGCTTAGAAGCCTCCCAGTACTTC
TRBJ2-7	TRBD1	NA	TRBV28	12	CASSGQGLEQYF	TGTGCCAGCAGTGGACAGGGCCTAGAGCAGTACTTC
TRBJ1-4	TRBD1	once	TRBV4-3	15	CASSHGDRDGEKLFF	TGCGCCAGCAGCCATGGTGACAGGGACGGGGAAAAACTGTTTTTT
TRBJ2-7	NA	NA	TRBV15	16	CATSRPGGALPYEQYF	TGTGCCACCAGCAGACCTGGCGGGGCCTTACCCTACGAGCAGTACTTC
TRBJ1-1	NA	NA	TRBV4-1	13	CASSSLPWTEAFF	TGCGCCAGCAGCTCGCTACCCTGGACTGAAGCTTTCTTT
TRBJ2-5	NA	NA	TRBV5-1	15	CASSSEPQGGETQYF	TGCGCCAGCAGCTCGGAACCGCAGGGTGGAGAGACCCAGTACTTC
TRBJ2-3	NA	many	TRBV20-1	17	CSARSPGFKGGTDTQYF	TGCAGTGCTAGAAGTCCAGGATTCAAGGGAGGCACAGATACGCAGTATTTT
TRBJ2-7	NA	NA	TRBV2	17	CASSEIWWGTSSYEQYF	TGTGCCAGCAGTGAAATCTGGTGGGGGACAAGCTCCTACGAGCAGTACTTC
TRBJ1-1	NA	NA	TRBV7-9	15	CASSTSGYMNTEAFF	TGTGCCAGCAGCACGTCAGGTTACATGAACACTGAAGCTTTCTTT
TRBJ2-3	NA	few	TRBV11-2	14	CASSARVGTDTQYF	TGTGCCAGCAGTGCGCGGGTGGGGACAGATACGCAGTATTTT
TRBJ2-2	NA	NA	TRBV24-1	14	CATSDPFFTGELFF	TGTGCCACCAGTGATCCATTTTTTACCGGGGAGCTGTTTTTT
TRBJ2-7	TRBD1	NA	TRBV11-2	17	CASRLPGQGGPTREQYF	TGTGCCAGCAGGTTACCGGGACAGGGGGGCCCAACGCGAGAGCAGTACTTC
TRBJ1-1	NA	NA	TRBV5-1	12	CASSPGTNEAFF	TGCGCCAGCAGCCCCGGAACCAATGAGGCTTTCTTT